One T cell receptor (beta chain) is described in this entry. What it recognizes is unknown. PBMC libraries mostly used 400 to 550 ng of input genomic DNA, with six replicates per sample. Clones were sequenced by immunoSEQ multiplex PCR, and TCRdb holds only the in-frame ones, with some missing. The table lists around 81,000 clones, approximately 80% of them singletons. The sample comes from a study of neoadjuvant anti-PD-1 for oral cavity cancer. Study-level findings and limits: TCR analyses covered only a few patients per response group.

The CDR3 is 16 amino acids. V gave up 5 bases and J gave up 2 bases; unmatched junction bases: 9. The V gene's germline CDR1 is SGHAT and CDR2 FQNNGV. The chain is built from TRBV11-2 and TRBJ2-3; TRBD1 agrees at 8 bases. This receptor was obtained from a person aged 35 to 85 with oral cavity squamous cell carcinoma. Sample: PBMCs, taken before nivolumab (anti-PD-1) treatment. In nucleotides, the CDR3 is TGTGCCAGCAGCCGCGATCGGACAGGGATCACAGATACGCAGTATTTT. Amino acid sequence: CASSRDRTGITDTQYF. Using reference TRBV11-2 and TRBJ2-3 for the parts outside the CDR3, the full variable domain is EAGVAQSPRYKIIEKRQSVAFWCNPISGHATLYWYQQILGQGPKLLIQFQNNGVVDDSQLPKDRFSAERLKGVDSTLKIQPAKLEDSAVYLCASSRDRTGITDTQYFGPGTRLTVL.